This T cell receptor (beta chain) was profiled in a study of OX40 agonist ivuxolimab in advanced cancers. Turning to the study itself: Partial response was recorded in three patients: one hepatocellular carcinoma and two cutaneous melanoma cases. Overall study results and limits: Near-lowest levels of clonal expansion characterized partial responders at 0.1-3.0 mg/kg. Relative to CD4+ cells, CD8+ T cells on average had more expanded clones.

Germline lookup yields CDR1 SSHAT and CDR2 FNYEAQ (reference sequence). The CDR3 length is 13 residues. Data came from immunoSEQ multiplex PCR; TCRdb stores just in-frame clones and leaves some out. Among about 72,000 clones listed, around nine tenths were seen once. As regards this clone: Antigen unknown. A read error may account for a junction end that differs from germline.

The sequencing here drew on CD4+ or CD8+ T cells sorted from blood, taken in a trial of the OX40 agonist ivuxolimab. This receptor was obtained from an adult with an advanced solid tumor such as melanoma, head and neck, liver or kidney cancer. The V gene is TRBV7-7, the J gene TRBJ2-2; D remains unclear. CDR3 bases: TGTGCTAGCAGCCCGGGCCCGTCGGGGGAGCTGTTTTTT. Translated: CASSPGPSGELFF.